Listed below are T cell receptor beta chains from one sample, sequenced in a study of shared clonotypes between healthy human individuals. Some clones are missing from TCRdb's copy, which holds only in-frame ones; the method was immunoSEQ multiplex PCR. In the table there are roughly 1,000,000 clones, 75% to 85% of which are singletons. Sequencing used memory CD4+ T cells from PBMCs. Receptor source: a man between 18 and 35 years old in good health. Some clones in this sample may be carry-over from other donors' samples. Both conserved end residues are part of each CDR3. Fields, in order: CDR3 protein, CDR3 DNA, V gene, clone size, D gene, J gene. The D gene is left open where the match is weak. The listing skips clone size in some rows; elsewhere it reads once, few, many or a size class.

cdr3_aa: CATRARGLGGAEQYF
cdr3_nt: TGTGCCACTCGAGCCCGAGGACTAGGGGGCGCCGAGCAGTACTTC
v_call: TRBV2
clone_size: many
d_call: .
j_call: TRBJ2-7

cdr3_aa: CASSQTVGGNTEAFF
cdr3_nt: TGTGCCAGCAGCCAAACTGTGGGCGGGAACACTGAAGCTTTCTTT
v_call: TRBV11-2
clone_size: few
d_call: .
j_call: TRBJ1-1

cdr3_aa: CASSLLRANTGELFF
cdr3_nt: TGTGCCAGCAGCTTACTTAGGGCGAACACCGGGGAGCTGTTTTTT
v_call: TRBV11-2
clone_size: .
d_call: .
j_call: TRBJ2-2

cdr3_aa: CASSIATGVETEAFF
cdr3_nt: TGTGCCAGCAGCATTGCGACAGGGGTGGAAACTGAAGCTTTCTTT
v_call: TRBV5-4
clone_size: .
d_call: TRBD1
j_call: TRBJ1-1

cdr3_aa: CASSGRAEPYEQYF
cdr3_nt: TGTGCCAGCAGCGGCCGGGCCGAACCCTACGAGCAGTACTTC
v_call: TRBV9
clone_size: .
d_call: .
j_call: TRBJ2-7

cdr3_aa: CASSLWAGGVNNEQFF
cdr3_nt: TGTGCCAGCAGCCTGTGGGCGGGAGGGGTTAACAATGAGCAGTTCTTC
v_call: TRBV14
clone_size: .
d_call: TRBD2
j_call: TRBJ2-1

cdr3_aa: CASRFFNTQYF
cdr3_nt: TGTGCCAGCAGGTTCTTTAATACGCAGTATTTT
v_call: TRBV6-5
clone_size: .
d_call: .
j_call: TRBJ2-3

cdr3_aa: CASSSDRASGANVLTF
cdr3_nt: TGCGCCAGCAGCTCGGACAGAGCCTCTGGGGCCAACGTCCTGACTTTC
v_call: TRBV5-1
clone_size: once
d_call: .
j_call: TRBJ2-6

cdr3_aa: CASRTGWQSTDTQYF
cdr3_nt: TGCGCCAGTCGAACAGGGTGGCAGAGCACAGATACGCAGTATTTT
v_call: TRBV5-1
clone_size: .
d_call: .
j_call: TRBJ2-3

cdr3_aa: CASSTSGVWADTQYF
cdr3_nt: TGTGCCAGTAGTACTTCGGGAGTATGGGCAGATACGCAGTATTTT
v_call: TRBV19
clone_size: .
d_call: .
j_call: TRBJ2-3

cdr3_aa: CASSFSGSINTGELFF
cdr3_nt: TGTGCCAGCAGTTTTAGCGGGAGTATTAACACCGGGGAGCTGTTTTTT
v_call: TRBV28
clone_size: .
d_call: TRBD2
j_call: TRBJ2-2